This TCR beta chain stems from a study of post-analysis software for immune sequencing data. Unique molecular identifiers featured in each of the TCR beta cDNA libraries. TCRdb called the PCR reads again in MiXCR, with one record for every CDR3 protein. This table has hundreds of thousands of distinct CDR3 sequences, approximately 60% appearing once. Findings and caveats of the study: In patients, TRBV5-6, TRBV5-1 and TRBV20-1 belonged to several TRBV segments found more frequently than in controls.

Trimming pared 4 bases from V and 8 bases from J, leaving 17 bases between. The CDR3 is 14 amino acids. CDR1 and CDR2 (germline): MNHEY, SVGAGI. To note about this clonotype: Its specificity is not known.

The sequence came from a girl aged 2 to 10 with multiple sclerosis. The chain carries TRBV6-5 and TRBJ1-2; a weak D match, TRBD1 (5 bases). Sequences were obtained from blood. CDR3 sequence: CASSSLGGNRGYTF. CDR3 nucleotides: TGTGCCAGCAGTTCCCTCGGGGGTAACCGGGGCTACACCTTC.